This TCR beta chain was recorded in a study of blood T cell repertoires in COVID-19 (dated by TCRdb to about 2020). Regarding the study in general: Collaborator samples came from the United States, Italy and Spain and covered acute and convalescent phases of COVID-19. The material from the prospective study consisted of cDNA or gDNA derived from T cells, B-cell-depleted T cells, or PBMCs. Deeply sampled blood TCRbeta repertoires from subjects exposed to, actively infected with, or recovered from COVID-19 were included in the dataset. A freely available public database, intended as a resource for researchers studying the immune response to SARS-CoV-2, is where the repertoires were released. Samples were obtained from the ongoing ImmuneRACE study (first 160 participants) and from over 1,000 subjects provided by 6 global collaborators. Sample metadata almost always included a de-identified subject ID, COVID-19 status, age in years and sex. Where HLA class I and class II types were available, the types were taken from metadata supplied by the sample provider, not from assay-based typing.

Broader findings and caveats from the paper: Clinical and demographic metadata were provided uncurated, with the amount varying by source and participant.

This clone was seen just once. Its cognate antigen has yet to be identified. No much larger clone exists at a distance of one base, and base qualities are not known. Sequences SGHAT (CDR1) and FQNNGV (CDR2) are obtained from the germline V gene. From the cysteine through the phenylalanine, the CDR3 covers 19 amino acids. The only DNA kept is the CDR3, 57 bases in frame from the first base. Germline trimming: 0 bases from V, 4 bases from J; junction bases outside gene matches: 8. Samples from volunteer blood donors who had recovered from COVID-19 were contributed by a second Seattle source. Each collaborating institution followed its own protocols to collect whole blood in K2EDTA tubes. For TCRbeta analysis, collaborators shipped samples as frozen whole blood, isolated PBMCs, or DNA extracted from either of those sample types. The immunoSEQ Assay, a bias-controlled multiplex PCR, was used to amplify TCRbeta CDR3 regions from genomic DNA. The study's own analysis went as follows. The number of nucleated cells in each sample was estimated from the amplification of reference gene primers within the assay. To quantify the absolute abundance of each unique TCRbeta CDR3 rearrangement, sequence reads were collapsed and filtered. Productive Simpson clonality was computed per sample as the square root of Simpson's diversity index over productive rearrangements. Here the immuneACCESS table is served through TCRdb, limited to in-frame sequences with V and J called. Missing clones are a known gap in these copies; in checked studies unresolved V genes cover under half, and the rest lacks a known reason. V and J calls and clone size are given by that table; D and trimming were obtained from the DNA. For this sample the table gives 250,000 to 350,000 clones, of which around 87% were detected only once. The leading ten clones occupy about 8% of the sample.

This TCR derives from a woman between 50 and 59 years old who had recovered from COVID-19. Specimen: peripheral blood. The V and J genes are TRBV11-2 and TRBJ2-3, with 15 bases aligning to TRBD2. The CDR3 amino acid sequence is: CASSLDGTSGRSVADTQYF. The nucleotide sequence is TGTGCCAGCAGCTTAGATGGGACTAGCGGGAGGTCAGTGGCAGATACGCAGTATTTT.